The 14 T cell receptor beta chains reported below all come from one sample, sequenced in a study of cytomegalovirus exposure and HLA in healthy donors. Primers: 60 Vbeta forward and 13 Jbeta reverse. Produced via immunoSEQ multiplex PCR; TCRdb's table is partial and in-frame only. The profile shows fewer than 200,000 clones, about four fifths of them singletons. The material sequenced was PBMCs. The receptors originated from a young woman in good health and CMV-seropositive.

V usage is TRBV9 and J usage is TRBJ2-2; no clear D. The V end lost 4 bases, the J end lost 1 base, and 8 bases lay between the germline ends. This CDR3 is built from 14 residues. CDR1 and CDR2 from the germline V gene are SGDLS and YYNGEE. Here the CDR3 reads CASSPGWNTGELFF. In DNA, the CDR3 is TGTGCCAGCAGCCCAGGTTGGAACACCGGGGAGCTGTTTTTT.

The chain is built from TRBV5-1 and TRBJ1-1; D is unclear. Germline V lookup: CDR1 SGHRS, CDR2 YFSETQ. V was shortened by 0 bases and J by 6 bases, with 9 bases between the two germline ends. The CDR3 runs 13 residues. The CDR3 is CASSLDLAAEAFF. DNA for the CDR3: TGCGCCAGCAGCTTGGACCTTGCGGCTGAAGCTTTCTTT.

CDR3 nucleotide sequence: TGTGCCAGCAGCCTAAAGAGGGGGGGATCTAGCACAGATACGCAGTATTTT. This translates into CASSLKRGGSSTDTQYF. The rearrangement links TRBV7-2 to TRBJ2-3, with a possible D match to TRBD2 (7 bases). Germline assignment: CDR1 SGHTA and CDR2 FQGNSA. This CDR3 has 17 residues. V shed 5 bases and J shed 0 bases, with 18 bases lying between them.

CDR3 amino acids: CASSLRRMAYEQYF. The CDR3 coding sequence is TGTGCCAGCAGTTTGCGGCGGATGGCCTACGAGCAGTACTTC. The V gene is TRBV27, the J gene TRBJ2-7, with D unclear. Germline loops: CDR1 MNHEY, CDR2 SMNVEV (reference sequence). The CDR3 has 14 residues. Trimming took 3 bases from V and 2 from J, leaving 11 bases between them.

The chain is built from TRBV2 and TRBJ2-7; D is unresolved. Deletions cut 1 base from V and 1 base from J, with 11 bases between. This CDR3 has 15 amino acids. The germline CDR1 and CDR2 sequences are SNHLY and FYNNEI. This CDR3 is CASSEGFRSSYEQYF. The CDR3 DNA follows: TGTGCCAGCAGTGAAGGTTTCCGTTCGTCCTACGAGCAGTACTTC. Together with reference TRBV2 and TRBJ2-7, the CDR3 gives the full variable domain: EPEVTQTPSHQVTQMGQEVILRCVPISNHLYFYWYRQILGQKVEFLVSFYNNEISEKSEIFDDQFSVERPDGSNFTLKIRSTKLEDSAMYFCASSEGFRSSYEQYFGPGTRLTVT.

The V call is TRBV7-8, the J call TRBJ1-5, with 7 bases aligning to TRBD1. The CDR3 length is 15 residues. V was clipped by 5 bases and J by 0 bases; unmatched bases: 4. Germline V gene data show CDR1 as SGHVS and CDR2 as FQNEAQ. Written as DNA, the CDR3 is TGTGCCAGCAGCCCCTGGGACAGTAGCAATCAGCCCCAGCATTTT. Its translation is CASSPWDSSNQPQHF.

The DNA of the CDR3 is TGTGCCACCAGCAGAGAGGGTAGGGGGGGGGAGCAGGGTTACAATGAGCAGTTCTTC. Protein sequence: CATSREGRGGEQGYNEQFF. The chain uses TRBV15 and TRBJ2-1, with D possibly being TRBD2 (7 bases). CDR3 length equals 19 residues. Germline lookup yields CDR1 LNHNV and CDR2 YYDKDF (reference sequence). V lost 0 bases, J lost 4 bases, and 22 bases lay in between.

The J gene is TRBJ2-7, the V gene TRBV19, with TRBD1 as a possible D gene (6 bases). The CDR3 consists of 13 residues. Germline V lookup: CDR1 LNHDA, CDR2 SQIVND (reference sequence). Trimming pared 4 bases from V and 2 bases from J, leaving 9 bases between. The CDR3 here is CASSSRDTYEQYF. As DNA, the CDR3 is TGTGCCAGTAGTAGCCGGGACACCTACGAGCAGTACTTC.

The chain combines TRBV6-5 with TRBJ2-3; TRBD2 aligns across 8 bases. CDR1 MNHEY and CDR2 SVGAGI come from the germline V gene. The length of the CDR3 is 16 residues. The trim removed 2 bases at V and 0 bases at J, leaving 4 bases unmatched. Here the CDR3 reads CASSYERGTSTDTQYF. CDR3 DNA sequence: TGTGCCAGCAGTTACGAGCGGGGGACAAGCACAGATACGCAGTATTTT.

The gene calls are TRBV7-9 and TRBJ1-1; a weak D match, TRBD1 (5 bases). Trimming shortened V by 1 base and J by 3 bases, and 9 bases separated the two germline ends. CDR1 and CDR2 from the germline V gene are SEHNR and FQNEAQ (reference sequence). The CDR3 contains 14 residues. CDR3 in amino acids: CASSLVQGDTEAFF. CDR3 bases: TGTGCCAGCAGCTTAGTCCAGGGTGACACTGAAGCTTTCTTT.

This chain uses TRBV29-1 with TRBJ2-5; 9 bases fit TRBD1. Germline CDR1 is SQVTM and CDR2 is ANQGSEA. The CDR3 runs to 13 residues. Losses at the gene ends were 5 bases for V and 5 bases for J; bases not matched to a gene: 6. This chain's CDR3 is CSVPTGGTETQYF. The CDR3 bases are TGCAGCGTTCCAACAGGGGGCACCGAGACCCAGTACTTC. Together with reference TRBV29-1 and TRBJ2-5, the CDR3 gives the full variable domain: SAVISQKPSRDICQRGTSLTIQCQVDSQVTMMFWYRQQPGQSLTLIATANQGSEATYESGFVIDKFPISRPNLTFSTLTVSNMSPEDSSIYLCSVPTGGTETQYFGPGTRLLVL.

The rearrangement links TRBV11-2 to TRBJ2-2; unclear D gene. The CDR3 covers 16 residues. Deletions cut 0 bases from V and 2 bases from J, with 10 bases between. The germline gives CDR1 SGHAT, CDR2 FQNNGV. CDR3 region: CASSLDWQANTGELFF. The CDR3 coding sequence is TGTGCCAGCAGCTTAGACTGGCAGGCAAACACCGGGGAGCTGTTTTTT.

The rearrangement joins TRBV11-1 to TRBJ2-2; 8 nucleotides align to TRBD1. Germline V lookup: CDR1 SGHAT, CDR2 FQDESV (reference sequence). The CDR3 has 17 amino acids. Germline trimming cut 5 bases from V and 4 bases from J; bases unmatched to any gene: 12. The CDR3 DNA reads as TGTGCCAGCAGCCTATCCCACAGGGGGGAAGTCACCGGGGAGCTGTTTTTT. This translates into CASSLSHRGEVTGELFF.

V and J are TRBV6-4 and TRBJ2-2; the D gene is possibly TRBD1 (5 bases). V was cut by 3 bases and J by 4 bases, with 12 bases left in between. There are 15 residues in the CDR3. Per germline, CDR1 MRHNA and CDR2 SNTAGT. The CDR3 DNA reads as TGTGCCAGCAGTGAATACCAGGGTTCCACCGGGGAGCTGTTTTTT. Protein product: CASSEYQGSTGELFF.